This T cell receptor (beta chain) was found in a study of vaccination and CD4 T cells after COVID-19. Study results and limitations: Spike mono-reactivity marked 304 of 307 vaccine-specific clones in convalescent patients. Convalescent patients had a median roughly 86% of post-vaccine SARS-CoV-2-reactive clones that were detected only after vaccination, not before it.

Indicated treatment: 10-day PBMC culture with coronavirus spike peptide pools or control peptides (ViraFEST assay). This clonotype occurred a few times. The antigen remains unidentified. V trimming: 3 bases; J trimming: 4 bases; junction bases outside the gene matches: 3. The CDR3 is 13 residues long. Looked up from germline, CDR1 is DFQATT and CDR2 is SNEGSKA (reference sequence). Sequencing of cultured CD4+ T cell DNA used the Oncomine TCR Beta short-read assay. TCRdb reanalysed the PCR reads using MiXCR and keeps one entry per CDR3 protein. The sample lists 13,000 or so distinct CDR3 sequences, 50% to 65% occurring once.

The sequence derives from a human donor who had recovered from COVID-19. The V call is TRBV20-1, the J call TRBJ1-5; TRBD1 agrees at 7 bases. Material for sequencing was CD4+ T cells from blood, cultured in vitro. CDR3 amino acids: CSASRDRNQPQHF. The CDR3 nucleotides read TGCAGTGCTAGCCGGGACAGAAATCAGCCCCAGCATTTT.